These 19 T cell receptor beta chains were sequenced from one sample in a study of persistence of HIV-infected CD4 T cells. These receptors have no identified antigens. This was the immunoSEQ version 4 assay in survey mode. The protocol was immunoSEQ multiplex PCR, while the TCRdb copy is restricted to in-frame clones and leaves out a portion. The table lists 25,000 to 35,000 clones, around 82% of them singletons. The stimulus was lysate of CMV-infected fibroblasts, roughly 10 ug/mL. CD40L/CD69 double-negative CD45RO-high memory CD4+ T cells were collected. Sequenced here: CD4+ T cells sorted from PBMCs after approximately 19-hour stimulation, sampled from a patient who received antiretroviral therapy. Every receptor here comes from an adult woman with HIV who was CMV-seropositive.

The chain joins TRBV15 to TRBJ2-3; 7 nucleotides agree with TRBD1. J gave up 5 bases and V 3 bases, and 11 bases lay outside the gene matches. Germline CDR1 and CDR2: LNHNV and YYDKDF (reference sequence). The CDR3 contains 16 residues. CDR3 sequence reads: CATSRGDSLQGDTQYF. The CDR3 DNA reads TGTGCCACCAGCAGGGGGGACAGTCTCCAGGGAGATACGCAGTATTTT.

V and J are TRBV6-5 and TRBJ1-1, with a tentative D call TRBD1 (5 bases). This CDR3 has 12 residues. Trimming left V 5 bases short and J 8 bases short, with 12 bases between. Germline V gene lookup returns CDR1 MNHEY and CDR2 SVGAGI. CDR3 residues: CASSRAGTEAFF. Written as DNA, the CDR3 is TGTGCCAGCAGTCGGGCCGGGACGGAAGCTTTCTTT.

The rearrangement links TRBV5-1 to TRBJ2-2; D ambiguous. Germline V gene sequence: CDR1 SGHRS, CDR2 YFSETQ. Trimming pared 5 bases from V and 8 bases from J, leaving 7 bases between. The length of the CDR3 is 11 residues. CDR3 sequence: CASSDLGELFF. The CDR3 DNA sequence: TGCGCCAGCAGTGATTTGGGGGAGCTGTTTTTT.

V is TRBV5-8 and J is TRBJ2-1; 9 bases are shared with TRBD1. The CDR3 has 15 amino acids. The germline CDR1 and CDR2 sequences are SGHTS and YDEGEE. With 1 base clipped from V and 6 bases from J, the junction kept 5 bases outside the gene matches. The CDR3 DNA reads as TGTGCCAGCAGCTTGCCGGGGACAGGGTTCAATGAGCAGTTCTTC. Its protein is CASSLPGTGFNEQFF.

The count of this clone is one. The chain is built from TRBV6-5 and TRBJ1-2; the D gene is possibly TRBD1 (5 bases). The CDR3 sequence is 14 residues long. CDR1 is MNHEY and CDR2 is SVGAGI in the germline V gene. The V end lost 0 bases, the J end lost 8 bases, and 13 bases lay between the germline ends. The CDR3 region is CASSYSGRAGGYTF. CDR3 bases: TGTGCCAGCAGTTACTCGGGCAGGGCTGGCGGCTACACCTTC.

This clone occurred a few times. At the DNA level, this CDR3 is encoded by other sequences in the same sample as well. The V and J genes are TRBV5-1 and TRBJ1-3; tentative D call: TRBD1 (6 bases). V gave up 4 bases and J gave up 4 bases, with 12 bases separating them. Germline CDR1 reads SGHRS; CDR2 reads YFSETQ. The CDR3 totals 14 residues. The CDR3 here is CASSPDREGNTIYF. CDR3 nucleotide sequence: TGCGCCAGCAGCCCGGACAGAGAAGGAAACACCATATATTTT.

The rearrangement uses TRBV6-5 and TRBJ1-2, with a weak D call TRBD1 (6 bases). Trimming pared 5 bases from V and 7 bases from J, leaving 20 bases between. This CDR3 has 15 residues. The germline gives CDR1 MNHEY, CDR2 SVGAGI. CDR3 bases: TGTGCCAGCAGTCCCCTTGTTGAGGGGGTAGGTGGCTACACCTTC. Translation gives CASSPLVEGVGGYTF.

Only a few counts were recorded for this clone. The chain employs TRBV5-1 and TRBJ1-1; 10 bases agree with TRBD1. With 3 bases clipped from V and 8 bases from J, the junction kept 7 bases outside the gene matches. The CDR3 is 14 residues long. Germline lookup yields CDR1 SGHRS and CDR2 YFSETQ. The CDR3 here is CASSWTGQGDEAFF. The DNA of the CDR3 is TGCGCCAGCAGCTGGACCGGACAGGGGGACGAAGCTTTCTTT. Complete variable domain (other parts from reference TRBV5-1 and TRBJ1-1): KAGVTQTPRYLIKTRGQQVTLSCSPISGHRSVSWYQQTPGQGLQFLFEYFSETQRNKGNFPGRFSGRQFSNSRSEMNVSTLELGDSALYLCASSWTGQGDEAFFGQGTRLTVV.

The genes are TRBV19 and TRBJ2-7, with D tentatively TRBD1 (6 bases). V lost 5 bases to trimming and J lost 6 bases, with 14 bases between them. The germline V gene encodes CDR1 LNHDA and CDR2 SQIVND (reference sequence). CDR3 length: 13 amino acids. CDR3 DNA sequence: TGTGCCAGTAGTGTTACAGGGACGGGCGAGCAGTACGTC. Translated: CASSVTGTGEQYV.

Here the CDR3 DNA reads TGTGCCAGTAGTGGGCCGGGACAGGGGGACACCGGGGAGCTGTTTTTT. Residues: CASSGPGQGDTGELFF. This sequence joins TRBV19 and TRBJ2-2, with 11 bases lining up with TRBD1. The CDR3 contains 16 residues. The trim removed 5 bases at V and 3 bases at J, leaving 5 bases unmatched. Germline-derived CDR1 and CDR2 are LNHDA and SQIVND (reference sequence).

The V call is TRBV19, the J call TRBJ1-2; a possible D gene is TRBD1 (6 bases). From germline, CDR1 is LNHDA and CDR2 SQIVND (reference sequence). This CDR3 is built from 14 residues. The germline V and J ends were trimmed by 5 bases and 3 bases, with 13 bases remaining between them. The CDR3 DNA reads as TGTGCCAGTAGTCCAGGGGTTGGAGACTATGGCTACACCTTC. Translating gives CASSPGVGDYGYTF.

V gene TRBV19 combines with J gene TRBJ2-7; D is unresolved. With 7 bases removed from V and 0 bases from J, the gap between germline ends came to 13 bases. CDR3 size: 14 residues. Germline V CDR1 and CDR2: LNHDA, SQIVND (reference sequence). The CDR3 region is CASKAASSSYEQYF. The CDR3 nucleotides are TGTGCCAGTAAGGCGGCATCAAGCTCCTACGAGCAGTACTTC. The variable domain in full, completed from reference TRBV19 and TRBJ2-7, reads DGGITQSPKYLFRKEGQNVTLSCEQNLNHDAMYWYRQDPGQGLRLIYYSQIVNDFQKGDIAEGYSVSREKKESFPLTVTSAQKNPTAFYLCASKAASSSYEQYFGPGTRLTVT.

V gene TRBV6-1 combines with J gene TRBJ1-3; TRBD1 is a possible D gene (5 bases). This CDR3 has 14 residues. From germline, CDR1 is MNHNS and CDR2 SASEGT. V was cut by 2 bases and J by 3 bases, with 8 bases left in between. In DNA, the CDR3 is TGTGCCAGCAGTGAACAGGGTTTTGGAAACACCATATATTTT. It codes for CASSEQGFGNTIYF.

The chain has TRBV5-1 and TRBJ1-3, with 7 bases that match TRBD1. The CDR3 has 17 residues. Germline assignment: CDR1 SGHRS and CDR2 YFSETQ. Trimming took 3 bases from V and 0 from J; bases not matched to a gene: 9. The CDR3 nucleotides are TGCGCCAGCAGCTCGACAGGGAGGATAAGCTCTGGAAACACCATATATTTT. This translates into CASSSTGRISSGNTIYF.

V gene TRBV5-4 combines with J gene TRBJ2-7; D is possibly TRBD1 (6 bases). Germline lookup yields CDR1 SGHNT and CDR2 YYREEE (reference sequence). Trimming removed 2 bases from V and 4 bases from J, with 16 bases in between. The CDR3 has 15 residues. The CDR3 is CASSFPGTKGYEQYF. The CDR3 DNA reads as TGTGCCAGCAGCTTCCCCGGGACAAAAGGTTACGAGCAGTACTTC.

In its sample, this clone was seen a few times. The V call is TRBV7-2, the J call TRBJ1-1; D gene ambiguous. The CDR3 extends over 15 amino acids. Germline CDR1 reads SGHTA; CDR2 reads FQGNSA. V lost 0 bases and J lost 2, with 10 bases in between. CDR3 DNA: TGTGCCAGCAGCTTAGCCGGGCCGGGTAACACTGAAGCTTTCTTT. Encoded protein: CASSLAGPGNTEAFF.

This clone came up a few times. V usage is TRBV7-9 and J usage is TRBJ2-3, with TRBD1 matching 9 bases. The CDR3 covers 15 residues. After removal of 6 bases from V and 5 bases from J, the junction contained 9 bases not matched to a gene. Germline-derived CDR1 and CDR2 are SEHNR and FQNEAQ (reference sequence). The CDR3 DNA reads as TGTGCCAGCAGTAACCGGGACAGGGCGATAGATACGCAGTATTTT. It codes for CASSNRDRAIDTQYF.

This chain connects TRBV5-1 to TRBJ2-7; TRBD1 aligns across 7 bases. The CDR3 length is 14 residues. V lost 5 bases to trimming and J lost 1 base; unmatched junction nucleotides: 6. Germline V gives CDR1 SGHRS, CDR2 YFSETQ. CDR3: CASRDVTGSYEQYF. CDR3 DNA sequence: TGCGCCAGCAGGGATGTGACAGGGTCCTACGAGCAGTACTTC.

J is TRBJ2-6 and V is TRBV24-1; D call uncertain. V was cut by 5 bases and J by 0 bases, with 4 bases left in between. The CDR3 is 14 residues long. Germline V gene lookup returns CDR1 KGHDR and CDR2 SFDVKD. The CDR3 coding sequence is TGTGCCACCAGTGTCGGCTCTGGGGCCAACGTCCTGACTTTC. It is translated as CATSVGSGANVLTF.